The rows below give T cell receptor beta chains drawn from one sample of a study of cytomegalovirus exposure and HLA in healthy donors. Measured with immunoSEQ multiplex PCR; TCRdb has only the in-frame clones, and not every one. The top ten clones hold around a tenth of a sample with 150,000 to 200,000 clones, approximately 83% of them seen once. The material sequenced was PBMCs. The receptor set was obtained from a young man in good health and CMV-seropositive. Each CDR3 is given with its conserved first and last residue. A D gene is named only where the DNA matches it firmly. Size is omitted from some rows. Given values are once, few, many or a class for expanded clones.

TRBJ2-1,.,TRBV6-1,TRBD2,TGTGCCAGCAGTGCGGAGACTAGCGGGGGATTCTCCTACAATGAGCAGTTCTTC,CASSAETSGGFSYNEQFF
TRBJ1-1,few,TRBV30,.,TGTGCCTGGAGCAGGGGCTTAAACACTGAAGCTTTCTTT,CAWSRGLNTEAFF
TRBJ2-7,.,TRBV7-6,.,TGTGCCAGCACCCCCGGGCAGGGGTCGTACGAGCAGTACTTC,CASTPGQGSYEQYF
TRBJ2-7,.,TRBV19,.,TGTGCCAGTAGTTCAGATTGGGGGCAGGAGCAGTACTTC,CASSSDWGQEQYF
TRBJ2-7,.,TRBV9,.,TGTGCCAGCAGCGAGGGACACCAAACCTACGAGCAGTACTTC,CASSEGHQTYEQYF
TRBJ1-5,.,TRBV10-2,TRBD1,TGCGCCAGCAGTGAGTCGGGGACAGGGCTGAGCAATCAGCCCCAGCATTTT,CASSESGTGLSNQPQHF
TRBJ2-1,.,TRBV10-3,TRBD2,TGTGCCATCAGTGCCTCTGGCGGGGGGGCTCTCTACAATGAGCAGTTCTTC,CAISASGGGALYNEQFF
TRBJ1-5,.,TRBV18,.,TGTGCCAGCTCGCAGACTCCAGGGGTGGATCAGCCCCAGCATTTT,CASSQTPGVDQPQHF
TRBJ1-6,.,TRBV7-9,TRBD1,TGTGCCAGCAGCTTAATCCCCCGGGACAGGGAAGGTTCACCCCTCCACTTT,CASSLIPRDREGSPLHF
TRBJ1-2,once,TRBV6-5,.,TGTGCCAGCAGTTACTCGACGGTGGGCGGGGGCGGCTACACCTTC,CASSYSTVGGGGYTF
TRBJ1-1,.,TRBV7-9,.,TGTGCCAGCAGCTTAGGGACAGCCCTGAACACTGAAGCTTTCTTT,CASSLGTALNTEAFF
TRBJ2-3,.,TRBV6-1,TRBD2,TGTGCCAGCAGTGAATTCCCTAGCGGGGGAGCAGATACGCAGTATTTT,CASSEFPSGGADTQYF
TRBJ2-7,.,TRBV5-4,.,TGTGCCAGCAGCTTGCGTGGGGTAGGGTACAGGGACTCCTACGAGCAGTACTTC,CASSLRGVGYRDSYEQYF
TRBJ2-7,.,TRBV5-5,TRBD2,TGTGCCAGCAGCCTAAGCACTAGCGACGCCTACGAGCAGTACTTC,CASSLSTSDAYEQYF
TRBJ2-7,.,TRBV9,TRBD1,TGTGCCAGCAGCGTAGGGTTAGGACAGGGGAACTACGAGCAGTACTTC,CASSVGLGQGNYEQYF
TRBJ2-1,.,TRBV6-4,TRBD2,TGTGCCAGCAGTGAGACTAGCGCCTACTCCTACAATGAGCAGTTCTTC,CASSETSAYSYNEQFF
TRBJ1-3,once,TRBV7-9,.,TGTGCCAGCAGCTTAGATATCGGAAACACCATATATTTT,CASSLDIGNTIYF
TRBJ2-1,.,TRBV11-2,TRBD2,TGTGCCAGCAGCTTAGGGACCTTAGCGGGGGGGATCAATGAGCAGTTCTTC,CASSLGTLAGGINEQFF
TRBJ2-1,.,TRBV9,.,TGTGCCAGCAGCGCAACTAGCAACGAGCAGTTCTTC,CASSATSNEQFF
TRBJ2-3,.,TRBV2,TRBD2,TGTGCCTCCCGACTAGCGGGGAGCACAGATACGCAGTATTTT,CASRLAGSTDTQYF
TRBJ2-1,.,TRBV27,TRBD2,TGTGCCAGCAGTTTACGGGGGGGCCCCTACAATGAGCAGTTCTTC,CASSLRGGPYNEQFF
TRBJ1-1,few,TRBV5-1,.,TGCGCCAGCAGCCCCCCGCAGGGTAGGACTGAAGCTTTCTTT,CASSPPQGRTEAFF
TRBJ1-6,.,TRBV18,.,TGTGCCAGCTCACCAAAGACAGATAGTAGCTCCTATAATTCACCCCTCCACTTT,CASSPKTDSSSYNSPLHF
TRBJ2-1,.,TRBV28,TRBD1,TGTGCCAGCACAGGGGGCATGTCCGCGGAGCAGTTCTTC,CASTGGMSAEQFF
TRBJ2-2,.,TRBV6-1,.,TGTGCCAGCAGTGATGGCTACACCGGGGAGCTGTTTTTT,CASSDGYTGELFF
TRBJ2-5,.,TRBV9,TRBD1,TGTGCCAGCAGCGTAGCGGGGACAGGGCCTTGGCAGACCCAGTACTTC,CASSVAGTGPWQTQYF
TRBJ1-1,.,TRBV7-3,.,TGTGCCAGCAGCCCACAGTACGGCACTGAAGCTTTCTTT,CASSPQYGTEAFF
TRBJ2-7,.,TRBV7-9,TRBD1,TGTGCCAGCAGCTCCTACCGGACAGGGAGCTCCTACGAGCAGTACTTC,CASSSYRTGSSYEQYF
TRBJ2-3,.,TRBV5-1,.,TGCGCCAGCAGCTTTCTGACAGATACGCAGTATTTT,CASSFLTDTQYF